This T cell receptor beta chain is from a study of regulatory T cells in long-lasting Graves disease. The time point here: newly diagnosed GD, antithyroid drugs for less than 3 months. From RNA extracted from PBMCs, the TCR library was made. There are 19 residues in the CDR3. Germline CDR1 and CDR2: DFQATT and SNEGSKA (reference sequence). V shed 0 bases, J shed 4 bases, and the junction held 15 bases outside the gene matches. Study results and limitations: There was favoring of TRBV28, TRBJ1-2 and TRBJ2-5 in persistent disease. Patients whose Graves' disease persisted exhibited lower TCR diversity than those newly diagnosed.

A note on this clonotype: Its antigen is currently unknown.

Libraries of TCR beta came from iRepertoire HTBI primers plus Arm-PCR of CDR3 regions. Per the study methods: About 62 TRBV and roughly 13 TRBJ segments were identified across samples. TCRdb analysed the multiplex PCR reads with MiXCR anew, one entry per CDR3 protein. These V and J calls rely on TCRdb rather than the paper's analysis. The sample lists 300,000 to 400,000 distinct CDR3 sequences; 18% were seen once. The sequence came from a female donor with Graves disease. The rearrangement links TRBV20-1 to TRBJ2-7; 13 bases fit TRBD2. The material was peripheral blood mononuclear cells (PBMCs), obtained at new diagnosis, from a patient treated with antithyroid drugs. CDR3 region: CSARDSIGGLAGEPYEQYF. The CDR3 region has the DNA TGCAGTGCTAGAGACTCTATCGGTGGACTAGCGGGAGAGCCGTACGAGCAGTACTTC.